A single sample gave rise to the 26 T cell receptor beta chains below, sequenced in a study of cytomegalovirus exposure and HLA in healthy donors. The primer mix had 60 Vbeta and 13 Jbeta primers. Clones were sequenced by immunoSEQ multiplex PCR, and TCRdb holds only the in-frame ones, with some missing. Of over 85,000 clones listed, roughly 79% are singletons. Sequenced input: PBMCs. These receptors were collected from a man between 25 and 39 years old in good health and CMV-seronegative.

The CDR3 loop is CASSESLSAPGGYTF. CDR3 nucleotides: TGTGCCAGCAGTGAAAGTTTATCGGCCCCAGGGGGCTACACCTTC. The chain has TRBV6-1 and TRBJ1-2, with D perhaps TRBD1 (5 bases). This CDR3 has 15 residues. Germline CDR1 is MNHNS and CDR2 is SASEGT. V was clipped by 2 bases and J by 8 bases, with 18 bases between them.

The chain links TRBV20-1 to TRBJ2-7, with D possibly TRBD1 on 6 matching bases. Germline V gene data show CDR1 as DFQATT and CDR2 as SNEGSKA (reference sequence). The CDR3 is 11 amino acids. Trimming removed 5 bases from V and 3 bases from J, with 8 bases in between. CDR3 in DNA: TGCAGTGCTGGGACATTCTACGAGCAGTACTTC. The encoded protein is CSAGTFYEQYF.

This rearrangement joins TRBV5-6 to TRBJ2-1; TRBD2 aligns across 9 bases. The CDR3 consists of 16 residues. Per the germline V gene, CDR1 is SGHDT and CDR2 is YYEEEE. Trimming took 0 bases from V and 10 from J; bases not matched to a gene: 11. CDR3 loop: CASSLGGPGLAREQFF. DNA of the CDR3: TGTGCCAGCAGCTTGGGGGGACCGGGACTAGCAAGAGAGCAGTTCTTC.

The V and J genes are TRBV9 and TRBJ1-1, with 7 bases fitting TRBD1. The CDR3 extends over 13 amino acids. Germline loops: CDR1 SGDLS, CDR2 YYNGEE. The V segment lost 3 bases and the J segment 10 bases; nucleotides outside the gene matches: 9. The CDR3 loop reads CASSESTGAVAFF. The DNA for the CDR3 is TGTGCCAGCAGCGAAAGTACAGGGGCGGTAGCTTTCTTT. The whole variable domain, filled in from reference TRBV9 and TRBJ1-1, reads DSGVTQTPKHLITATGQRVTLRCSPRSGDLSVYWYQQSLDQGLQFLIQYYNGEERAKGNILERFSAQQFPDLHSELNLSSLELGDSALYFCASSESTGAVAFFGQGTRLTVV.

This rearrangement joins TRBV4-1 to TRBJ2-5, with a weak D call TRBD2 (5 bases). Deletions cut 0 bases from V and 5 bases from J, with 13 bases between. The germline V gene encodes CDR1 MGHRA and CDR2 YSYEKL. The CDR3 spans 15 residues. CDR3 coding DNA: TGCGCCAGCAGCCAAGATGGGCGGGTTGGGGAGACCCAGTACTTC. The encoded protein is CASSQDGRVGETQYF.

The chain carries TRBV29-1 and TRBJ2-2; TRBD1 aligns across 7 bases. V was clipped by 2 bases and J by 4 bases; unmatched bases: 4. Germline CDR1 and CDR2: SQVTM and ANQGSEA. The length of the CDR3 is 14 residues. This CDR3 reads CSVEKGAGTGELFF. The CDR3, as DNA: TGCAGCGTTGAAAAGGGGGCGGGCACCGGGGAGCTGTTTTTT.

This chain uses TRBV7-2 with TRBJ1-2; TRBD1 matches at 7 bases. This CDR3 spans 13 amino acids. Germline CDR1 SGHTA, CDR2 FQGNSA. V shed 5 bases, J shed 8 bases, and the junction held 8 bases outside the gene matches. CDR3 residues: CASSPNRGRGYTF. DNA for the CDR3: TGTGCCAGCAGCCCAAACAGGGGACGGGGCTACACCTTC. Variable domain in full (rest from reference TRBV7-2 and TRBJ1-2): GAGVSQSPSNKVTEKGKDVELRCDPISGHTALYWYRQSLGQGLEFLIYFQGNSAPDKSGLPSDRFSAERTGGSVSTLTIQRTQQEDSAVYLCASSPNRGRGYTFGSGTRLTVV.

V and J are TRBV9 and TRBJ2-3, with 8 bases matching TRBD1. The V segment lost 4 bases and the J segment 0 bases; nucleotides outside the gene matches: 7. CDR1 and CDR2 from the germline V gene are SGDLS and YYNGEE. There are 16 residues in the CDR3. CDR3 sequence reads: CASSSRTGKSTDTQYF. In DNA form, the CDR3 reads TGTGCCAGCAGCTCCCGGACAGGGAAAAGCACAGATACGCAGTATTTT. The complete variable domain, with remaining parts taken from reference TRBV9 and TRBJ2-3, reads DSGVTQTPKHLITATGQRVTLRCSPRSGDLSVYWYQQSLDQGLQFLIQYYNGEERAKGNILERFSAQQFPDLHSELNLSSLELGDSALYFCASSSRTGKSTDTQYFGPGTRLTVL.

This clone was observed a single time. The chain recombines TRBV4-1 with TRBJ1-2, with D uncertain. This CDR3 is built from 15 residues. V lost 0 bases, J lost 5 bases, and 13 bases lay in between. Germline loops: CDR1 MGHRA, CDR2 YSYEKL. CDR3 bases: TGCGCCAGCAGCCAAGATTTGTCGAGTAAATATGGCTACACCTTC. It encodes CASSQDLSSKYGYTF.

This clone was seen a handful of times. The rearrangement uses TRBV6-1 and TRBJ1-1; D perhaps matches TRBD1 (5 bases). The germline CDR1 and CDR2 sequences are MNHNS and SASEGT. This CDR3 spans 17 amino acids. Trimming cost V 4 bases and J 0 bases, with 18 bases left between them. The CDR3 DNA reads TGTGCCAGCAGTGGGGGGAGGGGAAGAGGCTTGAACACTGAAGCTTTCTTT. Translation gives CASSGGRGRGLNTEAFF.

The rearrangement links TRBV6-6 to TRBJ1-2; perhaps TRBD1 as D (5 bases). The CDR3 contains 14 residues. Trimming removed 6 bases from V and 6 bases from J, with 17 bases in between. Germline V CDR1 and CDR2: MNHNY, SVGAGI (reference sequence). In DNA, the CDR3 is TGTGCCAGCAGGACAGATGATAAAGGGGATGGCTACACCTTC. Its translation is CASRTDDKGDGYTF.

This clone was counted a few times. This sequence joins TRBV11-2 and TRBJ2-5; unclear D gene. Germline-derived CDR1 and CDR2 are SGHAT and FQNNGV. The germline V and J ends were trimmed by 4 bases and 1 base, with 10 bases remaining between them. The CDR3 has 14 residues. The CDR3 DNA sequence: TGTGCCAGCAGCTCAAGACTCTCCCAAGAGACCCAGTACTTC. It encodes CASSSRLSQETQYF.

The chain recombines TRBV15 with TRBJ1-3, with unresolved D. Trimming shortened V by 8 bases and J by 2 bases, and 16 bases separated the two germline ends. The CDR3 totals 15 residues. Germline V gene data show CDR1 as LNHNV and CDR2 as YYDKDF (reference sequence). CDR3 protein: CATGQEEYPGNTIYF. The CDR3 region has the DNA TGTGCCACCGGTCAGGAGGAGTATCCTGGAAACACCATATATTTT.

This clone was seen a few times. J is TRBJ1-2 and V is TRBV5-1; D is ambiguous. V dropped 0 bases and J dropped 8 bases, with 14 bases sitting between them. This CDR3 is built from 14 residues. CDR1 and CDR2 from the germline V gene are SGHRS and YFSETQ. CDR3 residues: CASSLAPRERGYTF. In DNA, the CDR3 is TGCGCCAGCAGCTTGGCGCCCCGGGAAAGGGGCTACACCTTC.

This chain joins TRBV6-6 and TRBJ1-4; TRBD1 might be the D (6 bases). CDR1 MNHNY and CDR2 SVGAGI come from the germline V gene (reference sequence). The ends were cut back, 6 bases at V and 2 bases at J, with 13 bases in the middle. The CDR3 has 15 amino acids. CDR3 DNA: TGTGCCAGCAGCAACACAGGGTTCACTAATGAAAAACTGTTTTTT. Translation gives CASSNTGFTNEKLFF.

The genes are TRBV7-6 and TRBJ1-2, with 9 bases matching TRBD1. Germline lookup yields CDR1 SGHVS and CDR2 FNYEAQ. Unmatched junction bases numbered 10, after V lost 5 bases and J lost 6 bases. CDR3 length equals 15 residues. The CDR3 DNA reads TGTGCCAGCAGCACCGCCGGGACAGGGATTGATGGCTACACCTTC. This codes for CASSTAGTGIDGYTF.

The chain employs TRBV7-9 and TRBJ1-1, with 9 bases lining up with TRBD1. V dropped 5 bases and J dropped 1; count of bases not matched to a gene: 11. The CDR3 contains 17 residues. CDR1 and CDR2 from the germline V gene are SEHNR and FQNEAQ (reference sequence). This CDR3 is CASSRLKQGAWNTEAFF. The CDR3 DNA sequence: TGTGCCAGCAGCCGTTTAAAACAGGGGGCCTGGAACACTGAAGCTTTCTTT.

CDR3 amino acids: CASSRTAGTDNSPLHF. The CDR3 bases are TGCGCCAGCAGCCGTACGGCCGGGACTGATAATTCACCCCTCCACTTT. The V gene is TRBV4-1, the J gene TRBJ1-6; D possibly corresponds to TRBD1 (5 bases). The germline V gene encodes CDR1 MGHRA and CDR2 YSYEKL. The germline V and J ends were trimmed by 4 bases and 5 bases, with 15 bases remaining between them. CDR3 length equals 16 residues.

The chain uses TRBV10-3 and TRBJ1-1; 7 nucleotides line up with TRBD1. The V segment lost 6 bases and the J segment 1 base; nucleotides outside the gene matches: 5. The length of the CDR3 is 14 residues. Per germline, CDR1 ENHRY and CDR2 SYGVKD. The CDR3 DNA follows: TGTGCCATCAGGCCGGGACAGAAGAACACTGAAGCTTTCTTT. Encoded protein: CAIRPGQKNTEAFF.

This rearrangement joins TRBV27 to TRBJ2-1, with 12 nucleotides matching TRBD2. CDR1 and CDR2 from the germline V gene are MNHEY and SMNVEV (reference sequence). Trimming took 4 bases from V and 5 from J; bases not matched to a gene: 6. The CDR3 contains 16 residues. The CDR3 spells CASSYLAGGPDNEQFF. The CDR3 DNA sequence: TGTGCCAGCAGTTACCTAGCGGGAGGGCCAGACAATGAGCAGTTCTTC.

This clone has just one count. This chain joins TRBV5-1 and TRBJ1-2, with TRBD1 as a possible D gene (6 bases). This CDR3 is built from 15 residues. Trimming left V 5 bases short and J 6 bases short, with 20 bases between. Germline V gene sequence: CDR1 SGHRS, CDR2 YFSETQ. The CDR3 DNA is TGCGCCAGCAGTCCGGGACAACTCTCCCATAATGGCTACACCTTC. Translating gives CASSPGQLSHNGYTF. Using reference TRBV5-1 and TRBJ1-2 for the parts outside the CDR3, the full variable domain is KAGVTQTPRYLIKTRGQQVTLSCSPISGHRSVSWYQQTPGQGLQFLFEYFSETQRNKGNFPGRFSGRQFSNSRSEMNVSTLELGDSALYLCASSPGQLSHNGYTFGSGTRLTVV.

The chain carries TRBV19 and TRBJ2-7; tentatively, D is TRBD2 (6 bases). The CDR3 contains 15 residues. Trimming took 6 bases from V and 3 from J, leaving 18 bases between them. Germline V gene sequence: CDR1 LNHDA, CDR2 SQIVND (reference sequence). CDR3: CASREHAGSFYEQYF. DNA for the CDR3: TGTGCCAGTAGGGAACATGCGGGGTCCTTCTACGAGCAGTACTTC.

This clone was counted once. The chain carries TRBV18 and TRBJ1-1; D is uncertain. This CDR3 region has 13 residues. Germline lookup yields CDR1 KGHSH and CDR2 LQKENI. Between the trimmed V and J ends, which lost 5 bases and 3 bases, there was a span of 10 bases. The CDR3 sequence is CASSRLRDTEAFF. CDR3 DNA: TGTGCCAGCTCAAGGTTACGGGACACTGAAGCTTTCTTT.

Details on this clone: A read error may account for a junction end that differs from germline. CDR3 sequence: CASSYPGLAVEEIQYF. The CDR3 coding sequence is TGTGCCAGCAGCTATCCGGGACTAGCGGTAGAGGAGATCCAGTACTTC. The chain uses TRBV7-7 and TRBJ2-5, with 11 bases identical to TRBD2. The germline CDR1 and CDR2 sequences are SSHAT and FNYEAQ (reference sequence). CDR3 length: 16 residues.

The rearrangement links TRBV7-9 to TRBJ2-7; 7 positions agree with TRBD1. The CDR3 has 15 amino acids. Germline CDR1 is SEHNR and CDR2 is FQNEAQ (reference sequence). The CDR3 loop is CSSSSAGTANEEQYV. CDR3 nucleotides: TGTTCCAGCAGCTCCGCCGGGACAGCAAACGAAGAGCAGTACGTC.

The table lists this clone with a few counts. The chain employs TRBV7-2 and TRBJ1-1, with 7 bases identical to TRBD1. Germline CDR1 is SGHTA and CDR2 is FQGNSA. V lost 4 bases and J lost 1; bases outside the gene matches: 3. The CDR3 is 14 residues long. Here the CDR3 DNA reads TGTGCCAGCAGCTCCCAGGGGGGGAACACTGAAGCTTTCTTT. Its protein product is CASSSQGGNTEAFF.